The 17 T cell receptor beta chains presented below share a single source sample, sequenced in a study of blood T cell repertoires in COVID-19 (dated by TCRdb to 2020 to 2021). Library prep was done by the immunoSEQ multiplex PCR assay. Held by TCRdb, this immuneACCESS table contains in-frame sequences only and omits some clones. Under half of the omission traces to an unresolved V gene where checked; the cause of the rest is unknown. This sample has 200,000 to 250,000 clones in its table, and 75% to 95% of those were observed once. The ten largest clonotypes hold approximately 2% of the sample. Sequencing was done on a sample of PBMCs or T cells enriched from blood (not recorded which). These TCRs come from a woman aged 18-29 years who had recovered from COVID-19.

The chain joins TRBV20-1 to TRBJ2-1; TRBD2 agrees at 7 bases. The CDR3 sequence is 15 residues long. From germline, CDR1 is DFQATT and CDR2 SNEGSKA (reference sequence). After removal of 3 bases from V and 0 bases from J, the junction contained 5 bases not matched to a gene. CDR3 loop: CSASFLADSYNEQFF. The CDR3 DNA sequence: TGCAGTGCTAGTTTTCTAGCGGACTCCTACAATGAGCAGTTCTTC.

The V gene is TRBV7-3, the J gene TRBJ2-3; 8 positions match TRBD2. CDR1 and CDR2 (germline): SGHTA, FQGTGA. The CDR3 consists of 15 residues. V gave up 5 bases and J gave up 2 bases; unmatched junction bases: 6. DNA of the CDR3: TGTGCCAGCAGCCCGGCGGGGGGCGTCACAGATACGCAGTATTTT. It codes for CASSPAGGVTDTQYF. Based on the CDR3 plus reference TRBV7-3 and TRBJ2-3, the full variable domain is GAGVSQTPSNKVTEKGKYVELRCDPISGHTALYWYRQSLGQGPEFLIYFQGTGAADDSGLPNDRFFAVRPEGSVSTLKIQRTERGDSAVYLCASSPAGGVTDTQYFGPGTRLTVL.

The J gene is TRBJ1-6, the V gene TRBV27; TRBD1 agrees at 7 bases. The germline V gene has CDR1 MNHEY and CDR2 SMNVEV (reference sequence). CDR3 length: 16 residues. V shed 3 bases and J 6 bases; nucleotides not matched to a gene: 8. DNA for the CDR3: TGTGCCAGCAGTTTTTGGGCGGGACAGCGTAATTCACCCCTCCACTTT. This sequence encodes CASSFWAGQRNSPLHF.

This chain joins TRBV24-1 and TRBJ1-2, with D perhaps matching TRBD1 (5 bases). Trimming shortened V by 2 bases and J by 2 bases, and 8 bases separated the two germline ends. Germline V gives CDR1 KGHDR, CDR2 SFDVKD. This CDR3 spans 14 amino acids. Written as DNA, the CDR3 is TGTGCCACCAGTGATTACAGGACCAACTATGGCTACACCTTC. This sequence encodes CATSDYRTNYGYTF.

This rearrangement joins TRBV2 to TRBJ2-2; a weak D match, TRBD1 (5 bases). Germline CDR1 SNHLY, CDR2 FYNNEI. V was clipped by 5 bases and J by 9 bases, with 13 bases between them. The CDR3 is 13 residues long. The chain's CDR3 is CASSPRQQRELFF. CDR3 DNA sequence: TGTGCCAGCAGTCCCCGACAGCAACGGGAGCTGTTTTTT.

The chain is built from TRBV7-6 and TRBJ2-7; perhaps TRBD2 as D (6 bases). Trimming pared 1 base from V and 5 bases from J, leaving 12 bases between. This CDR3 comprises 14 residues. Looked up from germline, CDR1 is SGHVS and CDR2 is FNYEAQ. This chain's CDR3 is CASSLVGPGDEQYF. The CDR3 DNA is TGTGCCAGCAGCTTAGTGGGTCCGGGGGACGAGCAGTACTTC.

The chain links TRBV5-4 to TRBJ1-4; D is unresolved. Trimming cost V 3 bases and J 3 bases, with 18 bases left between them. This CDR3 contains 17 residues. CDR1 SGHNT and CDR2 YYREEE come from the germline V gene (reference sequence). The chain's CDR3 is CASSSPANGGANEKLFF. CDR3 bases: TGTGCCAGCAGCTCGCCTGCGAATGGTGGAGCTAATGAAAAACTGTTTTTT.

This clone turned up a few times. The chain recombines TRBV7-2 with TRBJ2-6; TRBD1 might be the D (6 bases). Looked up from germline, CDR1 is SGHTA and CDR2 is FQGNSA. V dropped 4 bases and J dropped 3 bases, with 10 bases sitting between them. The CDR3 runs to 15 residues. The CDR3 DNA follows: TGTGCCAGCAGCTATACAGGGAGTGGGGCCAACGTCCTGACTTTC. Amino acid sequence: CASSYTGSGANVLTF. The whole variable domain, filled in from reference TRBV7-2 and TRBJ2-6, reads GAGVSQSPSNKVTEKGKDVELRCDPISGHTALYWYRQSLGQGLEFLIYFQGNSAPDKSGLPSDRFSAERTGGSVSTLTIQRTQQEDSAVYLCASSYTGSGANVLTFGAGSRLTVL.

This rearrangement joins TRBV28 to TRBJ1-2; D not resolved. The CDR3 loop spans 13 amino acids. The V end lost 6 bases, the J end lost 4 bases, and 12 bases lay between the germline ends. Germline-derived CDR1 and CDR2 are MDHEN and SYDVKM. CDR3 in DNA: TGTGCCAGCAGGGAGTTTTCAACCTATGGCTACACCTTC. Translated, it gives CASREFSTYGYTF.

This clone came up once. This chain connects TRBV19 to TRBJ1-3, with no clear D. This CDR3 region has 12 residues. The germline V gene has CDR1 LNHDA and CDR2 SQIVND (reference sequence). With 7 bases removed from V and 5 bases from J, the gap between germline ends came to 9 bases. The CDR3 is CASKGDRNTIYF. The CDR3 DNA reads TGTGCCAGTAAGGGAGATCGAAACACCATATATTTT.

This chain uses TRBV10-3 with TRBJ1-4; D gene unclear. V lost 2 bases and J lost 7, with 17 bases in between. The V gene's germline CDR1 is ENHRY and CDR2 SYGVKD. This CDR3 spans 16 amino acids. The CDR3 loop reads CAISETGRTLGEKLFF. CDR3 nucleotides: TGTGCCATCAGTGAGACTGGGAGGACCTTGGGTGAAAAACTGTTTTTT.

This chain uses TRBV28 with TRBJ1-1; TRBD1 might be the D (6 bases). The CDR3 sequence is 13 residues long. The V end was cut by 7 bases, the J end by 5 bases, with 14 bases between. Germline values: CDR1 MDHEN, CDR2 SYDVKM. The chain's CDR3 is CASNPRGWTEAFF. CDR3 nucleotides: TGTGCCAGCAACCCCAGGGGTTGGACTGAAGCTTTCTTT.

The gene calls are TRBV5-1 and TRBJ2-2, with a weak D call TRBD1 (6 bases). The CDR3 is 17 amino acids. Trimming left V 2 bases short and J 4 bases short, with 18 bases between. Germline assignment: CDR1 SGHRS and CDR2 YFSETQ. In DNA form, the CDR3 reads TGCGCCAGCAGCTTTTTGGGGGCAGGTATTCGCACCGGGGAGCTGTTTTTT. Its translation: CASSFLGAGIRTGELFF. The full variable domain, in which reference TRBV5-1 and TRBJ2-2 provide the parts outside the CDR3, is KAGVTQTPRYLIKTRGQQVTLSCSPISGHRSVSWYQQTPGQGLQFLFEYFSETQRNKGNFPGRFSGRQFSNSRSEMNVSTLELGDSALYLCASSFLGAGIRTGELFFGEGSRLTVL.

This chain connects TRBV19 to TRBJ1-6; a possible D gene is TRBD1 (6 bases). V lost 5 bases, J lost 7 bases, and 6 bases lay in between. Germline-derived CDR1 and CDR2 are LNHDA and SQIVND (reference sequence). The CDR3 length is 12 residues. CDR3 nucleotide sequence: TGTGCCAGTAGTGGACAGAATTCACCCCTCCACTTT. It specifies CASSGQNSPLHF. Complete variable domain (other parts from reference TRBV19 and TRBJ1-6): DGGITQSPKYLFRKEGQNVTLSCEQNLNHDAMYWYRQDPGQGLRLIYYSQIVNDFQKGDIAEGYSVSREKKESFPLTVTSAQKNPTAFYLCASSGQNSPLHFGNGTRLTVT.

The chain carries TRBV10-3 and TRBJ1-2; 7 nucleotides align to TRBD1. The J segment lost 4 bases and the V segment lost 0 bases, leaving 5 bases of the junction unmatched. Germline V CDR1 and CDR2: ENHRY, SYGVKD. The CDR3 has 15 residues. CDR3 coding DNA: TGTGCCATCAGTGAGTCGATTAGACAGGGCTATGGCTACACCTTC. Encoded protein: CAISESIRQGYGYTF.

This chain connects TRBV5-4 to TRBJ1-3; D is possibly TRBD1 (5 bases). The CDR3 runs 17 residues. V was pared by 3 bases and J by 0 bases, with 16 bases between. Germline V lookup: CDR1 SGHNT, CDR2 YYREEE (reference sequence). CDR3 residues: CASSSIRGGSSGNTIYF. CDR3 nucleotide sequence: TGTGCCAGCAGCTCGATCCGGGGGGGGAGCTCTGGAAACACCATATATTTT.

The table lists this clone with a count of one. As DNA, the CDR3 is TGTGCCAGCAGTGAGCGCAAACGGGACAGGGTAAGTAAGACCCAGTACTTC. Amino acids: CASSERKRDRVSKTQYF. The rearrangement joins TRBV6-4 to TRBJ2-5; 9 nucleotides line up with TRBD1. V lost 3 bases to trimming and J lost 6 bases; unmatched junction nucleotides: 14. This CDR3 spans 17 amino acids. The germline V gene has CDR1 MRHNA and CDR2 SNTAGT.